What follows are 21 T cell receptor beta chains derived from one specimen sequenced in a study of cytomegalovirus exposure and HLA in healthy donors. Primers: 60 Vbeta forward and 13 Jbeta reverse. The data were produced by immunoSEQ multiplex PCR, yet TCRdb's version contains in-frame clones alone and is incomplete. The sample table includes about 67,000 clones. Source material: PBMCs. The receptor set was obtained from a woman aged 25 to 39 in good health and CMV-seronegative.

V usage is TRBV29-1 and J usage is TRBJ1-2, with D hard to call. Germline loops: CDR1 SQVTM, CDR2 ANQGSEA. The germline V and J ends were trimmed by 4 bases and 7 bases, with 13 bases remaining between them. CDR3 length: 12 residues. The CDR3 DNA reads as TGCAGCGTTGTGCGGGATGTGAGTGGCTACACCTTC. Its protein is CSVVRDVSGYTF.

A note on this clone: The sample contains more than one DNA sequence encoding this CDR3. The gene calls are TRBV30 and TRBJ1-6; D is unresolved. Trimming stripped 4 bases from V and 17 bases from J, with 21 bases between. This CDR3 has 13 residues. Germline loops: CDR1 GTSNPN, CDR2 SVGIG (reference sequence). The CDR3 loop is CAWTRSRTAGVHF. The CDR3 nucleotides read TGTGCCTGGACCCGATCTCGGACGGCCGGGGTCCACTTT. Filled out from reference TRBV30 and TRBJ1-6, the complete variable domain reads SQTIHQWPATLVQPVGSPLSLECTVEGTSNPNLYWYRQAAGRGLQLLFYSVGIGQISSEVPQNLSASRPQDRQFILSSKKLLLSDSGFYLCAWTRSRTAGVHFGNGTRLTVT.

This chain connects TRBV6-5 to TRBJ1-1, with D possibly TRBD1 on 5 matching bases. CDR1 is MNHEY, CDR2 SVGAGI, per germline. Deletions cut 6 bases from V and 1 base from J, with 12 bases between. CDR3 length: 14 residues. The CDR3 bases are TGTGCCAGCAGCACCGGGGGGGGGAACACTGAAGCTTTCTTT. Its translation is CASSTGGGNTEAFF.

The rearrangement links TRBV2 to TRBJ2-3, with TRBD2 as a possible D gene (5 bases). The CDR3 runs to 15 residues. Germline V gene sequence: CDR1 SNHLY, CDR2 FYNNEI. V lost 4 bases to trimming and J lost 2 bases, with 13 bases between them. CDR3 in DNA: TGTGCCAGCAGTGTTAGCGATCGGGACACAGATACGCAGTATTTT. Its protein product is CASSVSDRDTDTQYF.

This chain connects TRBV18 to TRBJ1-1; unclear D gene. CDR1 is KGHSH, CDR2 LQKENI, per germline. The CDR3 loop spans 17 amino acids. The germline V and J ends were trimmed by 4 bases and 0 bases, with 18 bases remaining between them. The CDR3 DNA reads TGTGCCAGCTCACAGGGCCGGGATATCCCAATGAACACTGAAGCTTTCTTT. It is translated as CASSQGRDIPMNTEAFF.

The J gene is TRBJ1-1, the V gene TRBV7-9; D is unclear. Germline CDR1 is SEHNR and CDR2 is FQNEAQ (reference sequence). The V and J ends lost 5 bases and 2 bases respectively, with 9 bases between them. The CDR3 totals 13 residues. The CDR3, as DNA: TGTGCCAGCAGCGCCACATTTAACACTGAAGCTTTCTTT. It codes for CASSATFNTEAFF.

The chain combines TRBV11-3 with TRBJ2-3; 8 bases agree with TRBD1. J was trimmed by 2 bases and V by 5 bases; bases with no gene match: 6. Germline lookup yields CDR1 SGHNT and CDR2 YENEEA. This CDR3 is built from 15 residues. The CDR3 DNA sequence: TGTGCCAGCAGCCTTCGGACAGGGCCCACAGATACGCAGTATTTT. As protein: CASSLRTGPTDTQYF. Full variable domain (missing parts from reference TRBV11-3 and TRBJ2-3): EAGVVQSPRYKIIEKKQPVAFWCNPISGHNTLYWYLQNLGQGPELLIRYENEEAVDDSQLPKDRFSAERLKGVDSTLKIQPAELGDSAVYLCASSLRTGPTDTQYFGPGTRLTVL.

The DNA of the CDR3 is TGTGCCACCAGCAGACCAAGCGAATCTCCCGGATCTGGGCAGTATTTT. Its protein product is CATSRPSESPGSGQYF. The chain joins TRBV15 to TRBJ2-3, with no clear D. CDR3 length: 16 amino acids. Germline values: CDR1 LNHNV, CDR2 YYDKDF (reference sequence). Trimming pared 2 bases from V and 11 bases from J, leaving 23 bases between. The variable domain in full, completed from reference TRBV15 and TRBJ2-3, reads DAMVIQNPRYQVTQFGKPVTLSCSQTLNHNVMYWYQQKSSQAPKLLFHYYDKDFNNEADTPDNFQSRRPNTSFCFLDIRSPGLGDTAMYLCATSRPSESPGSGQYFGPGTRLTVL.

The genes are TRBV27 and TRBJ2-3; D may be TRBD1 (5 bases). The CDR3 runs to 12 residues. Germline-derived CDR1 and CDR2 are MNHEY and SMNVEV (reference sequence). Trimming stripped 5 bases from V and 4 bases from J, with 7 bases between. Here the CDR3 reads CASSGHPDTQYF. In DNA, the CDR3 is TGTGCCAGCAGTGGACATCCAGATACGCAGTATTTT.

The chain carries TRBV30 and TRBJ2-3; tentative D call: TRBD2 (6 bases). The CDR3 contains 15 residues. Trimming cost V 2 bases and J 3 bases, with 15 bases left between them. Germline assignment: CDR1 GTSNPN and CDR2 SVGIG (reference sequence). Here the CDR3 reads CAWSHRRGGTDTQYF. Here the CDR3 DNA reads TGTGCCTGGAGTCACAGGCGTGGGGGGACAGATACGCAGTATTTT.

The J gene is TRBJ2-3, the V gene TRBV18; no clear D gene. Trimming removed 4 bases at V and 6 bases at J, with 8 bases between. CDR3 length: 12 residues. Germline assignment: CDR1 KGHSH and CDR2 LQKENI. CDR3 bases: TGTGCCAGCTCACTCGAACAGGATACGCAGTATTTT. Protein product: CASSLEQDTQYF.

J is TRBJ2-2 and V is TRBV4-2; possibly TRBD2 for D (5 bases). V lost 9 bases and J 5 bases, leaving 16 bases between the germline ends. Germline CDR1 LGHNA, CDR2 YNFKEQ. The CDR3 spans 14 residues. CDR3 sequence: CASTRAVLTGELFF. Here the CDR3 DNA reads TGTGCCAGTACCCGAGCGGTCTTGACCGGGGAGCTGTTTTTT.

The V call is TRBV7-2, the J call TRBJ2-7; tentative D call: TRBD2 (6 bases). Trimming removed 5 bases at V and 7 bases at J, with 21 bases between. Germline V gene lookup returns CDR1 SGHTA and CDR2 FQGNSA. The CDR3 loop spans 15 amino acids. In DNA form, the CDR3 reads TGTGCCAGCAGCATTTCCGCCGGGACTGCGCGTGAGCAGTACTTC. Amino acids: CASSISAGTAREQYF.

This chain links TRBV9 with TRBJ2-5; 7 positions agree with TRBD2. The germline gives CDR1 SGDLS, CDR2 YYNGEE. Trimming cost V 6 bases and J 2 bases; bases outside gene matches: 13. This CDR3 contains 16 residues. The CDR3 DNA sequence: TGTGCCAGCACCCCGACAACTAGCGTCGATCAAGAGACCCAGTACTTC. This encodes CASTPTTSVDQETQYF.

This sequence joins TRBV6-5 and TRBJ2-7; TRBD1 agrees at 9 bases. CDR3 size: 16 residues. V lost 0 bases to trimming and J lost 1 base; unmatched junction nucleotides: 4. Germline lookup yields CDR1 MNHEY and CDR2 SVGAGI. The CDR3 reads CASSYSGTGRSYEQYF. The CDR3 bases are TGTGCCAGCAGTTACTCGGGGACAGGGAGGTCCTACGAGCAGTACTTC.

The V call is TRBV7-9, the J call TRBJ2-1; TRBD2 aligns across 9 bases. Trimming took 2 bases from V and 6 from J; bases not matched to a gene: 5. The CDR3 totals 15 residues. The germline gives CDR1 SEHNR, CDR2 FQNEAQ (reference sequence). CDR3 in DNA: TGTGCCAGCAGCTTATCCGGGACTAGCTTCAATGAGCAGTTCTTC. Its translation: CASSLSGTSFNEQFF.

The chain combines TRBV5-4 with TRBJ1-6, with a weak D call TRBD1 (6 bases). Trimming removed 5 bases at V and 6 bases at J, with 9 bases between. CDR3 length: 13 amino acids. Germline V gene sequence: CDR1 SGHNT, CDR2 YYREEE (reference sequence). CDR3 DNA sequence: TGTGCCAGCAGGCGGACAGCTAATTCACCCCTCCACTTT. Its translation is CASRRTANSPLHF. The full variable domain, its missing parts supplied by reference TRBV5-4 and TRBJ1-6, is ETGVTQSPTHLIKTRGQQVTLRCSSQSGHNTVSWYQQALGQGPQFIFQYYREEENGRGNFPPRFSGLQFPNYSSELNVNALELDDSALYLCASRRTANSPLHFGNGTRLTVT.

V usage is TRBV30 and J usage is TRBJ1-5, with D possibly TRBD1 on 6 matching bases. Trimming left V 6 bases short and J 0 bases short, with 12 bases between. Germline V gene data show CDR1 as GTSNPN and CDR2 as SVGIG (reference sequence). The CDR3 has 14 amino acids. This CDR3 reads CACTQGPSNQPQHF. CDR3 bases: TGTGCCTGTACCCAGGGGCCTAGCAATCAGCCCCAGCATTTT.

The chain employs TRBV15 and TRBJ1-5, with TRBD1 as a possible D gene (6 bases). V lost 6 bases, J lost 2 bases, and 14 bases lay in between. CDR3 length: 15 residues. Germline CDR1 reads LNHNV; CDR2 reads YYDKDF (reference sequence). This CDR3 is CATRLQGGGNQPQHF. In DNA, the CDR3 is TGTGCCACCAGGTTACAGGGTGGAGGCAATCAGCCCCAGCATTTT.

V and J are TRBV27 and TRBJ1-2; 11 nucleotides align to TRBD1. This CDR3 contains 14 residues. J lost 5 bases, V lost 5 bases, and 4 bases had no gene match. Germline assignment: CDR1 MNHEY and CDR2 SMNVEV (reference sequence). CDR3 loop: CASSVRDRGYGYTF. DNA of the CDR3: TGTGCCAGCAGTGTCCGGGACAGGGGGTATGGCTACACCTTC.

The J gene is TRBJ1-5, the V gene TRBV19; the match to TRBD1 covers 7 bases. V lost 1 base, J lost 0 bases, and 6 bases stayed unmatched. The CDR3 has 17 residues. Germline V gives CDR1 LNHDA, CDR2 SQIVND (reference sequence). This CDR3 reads CASSIGRGVFSNQPQHF. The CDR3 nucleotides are TGTGCCAGTAGTATAGGCAGGGGGGTTTTTAGCAATCAGCCCCAGCATTTT.